These 13 T cell receptor beta chains were all obtained from the same sample, sequenced in a study of T-cell reconstitution after alpha-beta-depleted transplantation in children. Library preparation (for TCRbeta) was performed with unique molecular identifiers. From the PCR reads, TCRdb called clonotypes with MiXCR, one entry per CDR3 protein. The repertoire holds 250,000 to 350,000 distinct CDR3 sequences, with almost 10% as singletons. This specimen consisted of PBMCs from the stem cell graft donor, obtained from the stem cell graft. The receptors originated from a human donor who donated a stem cell graft to a child with SCID.

This clonotype was seen only a few times. The rearrangement uses TRBV12-3 or TRBV12-4 and TRBJ2-7; 8 bases fit TRBD1. This CDR3 contains 13 residues. The junction had 5 bases not matched to a gene; V was cut back by 6 bases and J by 4 bases. Here the CDR3 DNA reads TGTGCCAGCAGGAGGACAGGGTTATACGAGCAGTACTTC. As protein: CASRRTGLYEQYF.

Only a few counts were recorded for this clonotype. The genes are TRBV10-3 and TRBJ2-4, with D perhaps matching TRBD2 (6 bases). Per the germline V gene, CDR1 is ENHRY and CDR2 is SYGVKD. Trimming stripped 4 bases from V and 6 bases from J, with 19 bases between. The CDR3 totals 16 residues. This CDR3 is CAISGSSALQGNIQYF. In DNA, the CDR3 is TGTGCCATCAGTGGCTCTAGCGCCCTTCAGGGAAACATTCAGTACTTC.

There are many counts of this clonotype. The chain employs TRBV5-1 and TRBJ2-7; D possibly matches TRBD1 or TRBD2 (6 bases each). This CDR3 is built from 14 residues. Germline CDR1 SGHRS, CDR2 YFSETQ. Deletions cut 0 bases from V and 4 bases from J, with 11 bases between. DNA for the CDR3: TGCGCCAGCAGCTTGGTACAGGGAGGTTACGAGCAGTACTTC. Protein: CASSLVQGGYEQYF.

Ten or more counts support this clonotype. This rearrangement joins TRBV10-3 to TRBJ1-2, with D maybe TRBD1 (5 bases). Trimming pared 3 bases from V and 0 bases from J, leaving 8 bases between. The length of the CDR3 is 14 residues. Germline CDR1 ENHRY, CDR2 SYGVKD. CDR3 DNA sequence: TGTGCCATCAGTGAATCACAGGCTAACTATGGCTACACCTTC. Translating gives CAISESQANYGYTF.

Ten or more counts support this clonotype. The V and J genes are TRBV7-6 and TRBJ2-7, with D perhaps matching TRBD2 (5 bases). Per germline, CDR1 SGHVS and CDR2 FNYEAQ. The ends were cut back, 1 base at V and 2 bases at J, with 9 bases in the middle. The CDR3 totals 14 residues. CDR3 protein: CASSLDHGAYEQYF. As DNA, the CDR3 is TGTGCCAGCAGCTTAGATCACGGGGCCTACGAGCAGTACTTC.

This clonotype was found a few times. The DNA for the CDR3 is TGCGCCAGCAGCTTGACTCGTGACGAGCAGTACTTC. Protein: CASSLTRDEQYF. This sequence joins TRBV5-1 and TRBJ2-7; D is uncertain. Germline V gene sequence: CDR1 SGHRS, CDR2 YFSETQ. The CDR3 spans 12 residues. Deletions cut 1 base from V and 5 bases from J, with 7 bases between.

The chain joins TRBV19 to TRBJ2-3; D unclear. Germline CDR1 reads LNHDA; CDR2 reads SQIVND (reference sequence). V was clipped by 9 bases and J by 5 bases, with 15 bases between them. CDR3 length equals 13 residues. In DNA, the CDR3 is TGTGCCAGCAAGAGAGACGAGAGAGATACGCAGTATTTT. This translates into CASKRDERDTQYF.

The V call is TRBV5-1, the J call TRBJ1-1; D ambiguous. The CDR3 is 14 amino acids. Germline V CDR1 and CDR2: SGHRS, YFSETQ. Trimming cost V 4 bases and J 0 bases, with 10 bases left between them. CDR3: CASSVVNLNTEAFF. In nucleotides, the CDR3 is TGCGCCAGCAGCGTCGTTAATCTGAACACTGAAGCTTTCTTT.

There are a few counts of this clonotype. V and J are TRBV20-1 and TRBJ1-2, with D hard to call. CDR1 DFQATT and CDR2 SNEGSKA come from the germline V gene (reference sequence). This CDR3 spans 12 amino acids. V was cut by 5 bases and J by 8 bases, with 15 bases left in between. DNA for the CDR3: TGCAGTGCTTATCCGGGCCCCTCGGGCTACACCTTC. Translated: CSAYPGPSGYTF.

DNA for the CDR3: TGTGCCAGCAGGGCAGGGGATGAAAAACTGTTTTTT. Residues: CASRAGDEKLFF. The chain is built from TRBV2 and TRBJ1-4; D is possibly TRBD1 (6 bases). The CDR3 length is 12 residues. V was clipped by 6 bases and J by 6 bases, with 8 bases between them. Per germline, CDR1 SNHLY and CDR2 FYNNEI.

This clonotype appeared many times. This chain links TRBV5-1 with TRBJ2-3; no clear D gene. Germline values: CDR1 SGHRS, CDR2 YFSETQ. Between the trimmed V and J ends, which lost 0 bases and 2 bases, there was a span of 4 bases. The CDR3 is 13 residues long. The CDR3, as DNA: TGCGCCAGCAGCTTGGGGTACACAGATACGCAGTATTTT. This translates into CASSLGYTDTQYF.

The chain recombines TRBV25-1 with TRBJ2-5, with TRBD2 identical over 8 bases. Trimming removed 3 bases from V and 5 bases from J; junction bases left unmatched: 8. The CDR3 spans 15 residues. Per germline, CDR1 MGHDK and CDR2 SYGVNS. The CDR3 region is CASSDQRGPGETQYF. CDR3 bases: TGTGCCAGCAGTGACCAGCGGGGGCCAGGGGAGACCCAGTACTTC.

The chain employs TRBV6-6 and TRBJ2-3; a possible D gene is TRBD2 (5 bases). Germline loops: CDR1 MNHNY, CDR2 SVGAGI (reference sequence). Trimming took off 5 bases at V and 7 bases at J, with 10 bases between the two ends. This CDR3 has 12 residues. The CDR3 coding sequence is TGTGCCAGCAGTCCGGGATTTTATACGCAGTATTTT. Translation gives CASSPGFYTQYF.